This note documents a single TCR beta chain sequence. The antigen remains undetermined. This specimen belongs to a study of CD8+CD57+ T cells in acquired aplastic anemia. As for the study in general: Across the sorted CD4+ and CD8+ cells, DNA amounts averaged roughly 3 ug.

Broader study findings: Roughly 30 sequences, all CD8+ CDR3, were shared between patients and controls.

Genomic DNA served as template for TCR beta VDJ and CDR3 profiling. Via MiXCR, TCRdb re-called the reads, giving one row per CDR3 protein. Among some 180,000 distinct CDR3 sequences listed, nearly 65% were seen once. This CDR3 contains 17 residues. The germline V gene encodes CDR1 LNHNV and CDR2 YYDKDF (reference sequence). The V end lost 4 bases, the J end lost 6 bases, and 25 bases lay between the germline ends. Those patients picked for sequencing had displayed CD8+CD57+ cell expansion on flow cytometry. There was no therapy given to any patient before the blood sampling took place. This receptor was obtained from a human donor with aplastic anemia. V gene TRBV15 combines with J gene TRBJ2-7; D tentatively reads TRBD1 or TRBD2 (5 bases each). Sequencing was carried out using sorted CD4+, CD8+, or CD8+CD57+ T cells (not recorded which) from PBMCs. Here the CDR3 reads CATSNRVNRGIPFEQYF. The CDR3 DNA follows: TGTGCCACCAGCAATAGGGTCAACCGGGGCATCCCCTTCGAGCAGTACTTC.